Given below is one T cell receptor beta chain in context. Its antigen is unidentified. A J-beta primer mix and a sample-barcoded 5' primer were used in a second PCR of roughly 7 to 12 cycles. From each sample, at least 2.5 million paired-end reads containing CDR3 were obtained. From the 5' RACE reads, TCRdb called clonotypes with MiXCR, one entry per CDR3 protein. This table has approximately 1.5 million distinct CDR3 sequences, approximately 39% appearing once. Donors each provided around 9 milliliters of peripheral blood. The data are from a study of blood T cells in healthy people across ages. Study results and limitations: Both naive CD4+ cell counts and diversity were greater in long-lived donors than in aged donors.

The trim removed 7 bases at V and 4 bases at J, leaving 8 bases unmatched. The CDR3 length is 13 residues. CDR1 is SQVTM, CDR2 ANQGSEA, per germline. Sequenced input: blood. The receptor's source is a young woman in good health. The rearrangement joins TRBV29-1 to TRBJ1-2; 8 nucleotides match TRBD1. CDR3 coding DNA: TGCAGCGCCGACAGGGGAATAGTCTATGGCTACACCTTC. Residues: CSADRGIVYGYTF.